This T cell receptor (beta chain) emerged from a study of a mutant IDH1 vaccine in newly diagnosed glioma (dated by TCRdb to the early 2020s). In the study overall: Vaccination was initiated 4-6 weeks after radiotherapy alone, or concurrently with temozolomide cycles in the chemotherapy-containing groups. The roughly 30 treated patients were roughly 60% male and 37.5% female, with a mean age of around 40 years. Prior to enrollment, patients had been given standard therapy consisting of radiotherapy alone, temozolomide alone, or radiochemotherapy with temozolomide, with the combination given to most patients. The week-35 safety follow-up was designated visit V12, and the week-47 end of study was designated visit V13. Peripheral blood was drawn at six visits: V03 (baseline), V05, V07, V10, V12 and V13. For exploratory analyses, longitudinal TCRB deep sequencing was carried out in about two dozen treated patients wherever samples were available. Study-level results and caveats: Immune responses induced by the vaccine were seen in 93.3% of patients across multiple MHC alleles. The authors stated that sample limitations prevented analyses of patient blood samples from being reproduced. No apparent relationship was observed between pseudoprogression and alterations in the top peripheral T cell clonotypes detected by TCRB sequencing. Selection of PBMC samples for TCRB deep sequencing was based on availability.

This specimen's time point label, per the study, means: week 35, safety follow-up. Every vaccine dose consisted of 300 ug of a 20-mer mutant IDH1 peptide in Montanide, administered subcutaneously together with topical imiquimod. Patients were given eight vaccinations, in weeks 1, 3, 5, 7, 11, 15, 19 and 23, which matched visits V03 through V10. Newly diagnosed WHO grade 3 or 4 IDH1-mutant astrocytomas showing loss of nuclear ATRX were present in the donors. The samples were drawn from NOA16, a multicentre, single-arm, open-label phase I trial in Germany that tested a mutant IDH1 peptide vaccine in humans for the first time. Genomic DNA for TCRB sequencing was extracted from EDTA blood using the DNeasy Blood and Tissue Kit. The germline V gene encodes CDR1 SGHVS and CDR2 FQNEAQ. V and J are trimmed by 1 base and 4 bases, and the gene matches miss 0 bases of the junction. From the cysteine up to the phenylalanine, the CDR3 has a length of 15 residues. CDR3 DNA is the only sequence kept; it has 45 bases, read in frame from the first base.

Concerning this clone: Its cognate antigen has yet to be identified. No much larger clone exists at a distance of one base, and base qualities are not known.

Libraries were prepared through the immunoSEQ multiplex PCR assay. Following the manufacturer's protocol, the hsTCRB Kit was used to amplify rearranged TCR beta chain sequences. Sequencing of TCRB libraries was carried out on an Illumina MiSeq. The authors processed their data as follows. Demultiplexing, trimming and gene mapping were performed with the kit vendor's proprietary platform. Entries here come from immuneACCESS through TCRdb and include only in-frame sequences with V and J called. Some clones fail to appear in such tables; in the studies checked, an unresolved V gene covers under half of the shortfall, and the cause of the remainder is unknown. V and J calls plus clone size are reproduced from that table; the DNA served to infer D and trimming. The sample has some 71,000 clones on record, approximately 86% of them singletons. Approximately 2% of the sample goes to the ten largest clones.

The clonotype comes from a man younger than 40 with glioma. The V gene is TRBV7-8 and the J gene is TRBJ2-1, with TRBD2 identical over 11 junction bases. The source material was PBMCs, sampled from a glioma patient whose treatment included an IDH1 peptide vaccine. The CDR3 has the sequence CASSLVAGGYNEQFF. DNA sequence: TGTGCCAGCAGCTTAGTAGCGGGAGGGTACAATGAGCAGTTCTTC.